This T cell receptor beta chain is drawn from a study of cytomegalovirus exposure and HLA in healthy donors. Points on this clone: Antigen unknown.

General study points: Across donors, most TCRs were seen rarely, yet some public ones were widespread. Association with HLA alleles at 0.05 false discovery rate was found for about 17,000 TCR beta sequences in a later analysis. Later analysis revealed greater clonal expansion in HLA-associated TCR beta chains than in equally common others.

With 60 Vbeta and 13 Jbeta primers, the PCR was carried out. This table comes from immunoSEQ multiplex PCR, and its TCRdb copy is limited to in-frame clones, with some not included. The sample has around 170,000 clones; roughly 70% are singletons. The V end lost 0 bases, the J end lost 3 bases, and 8 bases lay between the germline ends. The length of the CDR3 is 14 residues. Germline V gene sequence: CDR1 KGHSH, CDR2 LQKENI. The gene calls are TRBV18 and TRBJ1-1; D uncertain. The TCR comes from a girl aged 5-17 years in good health and CMV-seronegative. Sample: PBMCs. In nucleotides, the CDR3 is TGTGCCAGCTCACCACCTCCCGGGTACACTGAAGCTTTCTTT. Translation gives CASSPPPGYTEAFF.